This TCR beta chain came from a study of cytomegalovirus exposure and HLA in healthy donors. With 5 bases removed from V and 6 bases from J, the gap between germline ends came to 10 bases. Germline V gene lookup returns CDR1 MNHNS and CDR2 SASEGT. The CDR3 contains 12 residues. As to this clone: What it binds is not known.

The PCR ran on 60 Vbeta and 13 Jbeta primers. Assay used: immunoSEQ multiplex PCR; TCRdb lists only in-frame clones, some missing. The repertoire consists of around 70,000 clones, with more than 80% occurring once and the leading ten covering roughly 2%. Findings and caveats of the study: In presence/absence analyses, roughly uniform sequencing depth across donors was assumed. A later analysis found most CMV-associated TCR beta chains apparently HLA-restricted.

The receptor comes from a young woman in good health and CMV-seronegative. The chain has TRBV6-1 and TRBJ1-1; maybe TRBD1 (6 bases). The material sequenced was PBMCs. CDR3: CASSRGGPEAFF. The DNA of the CDR3 is TGTGCCAGCAGTAGAGGGGGACCTGAAGCTTTCTTT.